The 10 T cell receptor beta chains presented below share a single source sample, sequenced in a study of T cell clonotyping in hematopoietic cell transplantation. Libraries were prepared by immunoSEQ multiplex PCR; TCRdb keeps only in-frame clonotypes and omits some of them. The sample gives tens of thousands of clones, almost 97% of which show up once; roughly 1.5% is in the top ten. Time point meaning: recipient sample about 28 days before transplant, after cytoreduction. Specimen: peripheral blood mononuclear cells, collected before stem cell transplant. These receptors were collected from a woman aged 50 to 60 with acute myeloid leukemia. Some clones in this sample may be carry-over from other donors' samples.

The chain combines TRBV9 with TRBJ1-1; 7 nucleotides match TRBD1. The CDR3 has 14 amino acids. Per the germline V gene, CDR1 is SGDLS and CDR2 is YYNGEE. V was pared by 3 bases and J by 3 bases, with 5 bases of the junction left unmatched. The CDR3 here is CASSGQGVHTEAFF. The CDR3 coding sequence is TGTGCCAGCAGCGGCCAGGGGGTTCACACTGAAGCTTTCTTT.

J is TRBJ2-7 and V is TRBV19; TRBD1 aligns across 8 bases. Trimming cost V 5 bases and J 6 bases; bases outside gene matches: 3. Germline V gene data show CDR1 as LNHDA and CDR2 as SQIVND (reference sequence). The CDR3 totals 12 residues. In DNA form, the CDR3 reads TGTGCCAGTAGTTCGGGACAGGTCGAGCAGTACTTC. Translated: CASSSGQVEQYF.

The chain employs TRBV4-2 and TRBJ2-3; 7 positions agree with TRBD2. The germline gives CDR1 LGHNA, CDR2 YNFKEQ. Unmatched junction bases numbered 7, after V lost 0 bases and J lost 10 bases. CDR3 length: 14 residues. The CDR3 loop reads CASSQDSRTSPQYF. CDR3 coding DNA: TGTGCCAGCAGCCAAGATTCCCGGACTAGTCCGCAGTATTTT.

The rearrangement uses TRBV28 and TRBJ1-1; D remains ambiguous. Between the trimmed V and J ends, which lost 1 base and 2 bases, there was a span of 8 bases. CDR3 size: 14 residues. Germline V CDR1 and CDR2: MDHEN, SYDVKM. DNA of the CDR3: TGTGCCAGCAGTTTATTAACGGAAAACACTGAAGCTTTCTTT. It specifies CASSLLTENTEAFF.

The chain couples TRBV7-9 to TRBJ2-7, with no clear D. This CDR3 is 15 amino acids long. The V and J ends lost 5 bases and 2 bases respectively, with 16 bases between them. The germline gives CDR1 SEHNR, CDR2 FQNEAQ (reference sequence). Written as DNA, the CDR3 is TGTGCCAGCAGCCATCGACAACAGCAACCCTACGAGCAGTACTTC. Residues: CASSHRQQQPYEQYF.

The V call is TRBV6-6, the J call TRBJ1-1, with 9 bases lining up with TRBD1. With 7 bases clipped from V and 11 bases from J, the junction kept 5 bases outside the gene matches. The CDR3 length is 11 residues. Germline V CDR1 and CDR2: MNHNY, SVGAGI (reference sequence). CDR3 DNA sequence: TGTGCCAGCATAAGGACAGGGGAGGCTTTCTTT. Translation gives CASIRTGEAFF.

This clone was picked up one time. V usage is TRBV30 and J usage is TRBJ1-4; 7 bases fit TRBD1. Germline V gives CDR1 GTSNPN, CDR2 SVGIG (reference sequence). There are 15 residues in the CDR3. Trimming cost V 0 bases and J 2 bases; bases outside gene matches: 3. The CDR3 here is CAWSVQGRTNEKLFF. The CDR3 region has the DNA TGTGCCTGGAGTGTACAGGGGCGGACTAATGAAAAACTGTTTTTT. Variable domain in full (rest from reference TRBV30 and TRBJ1-4): SQTIHQWPATLVQPVGSPLSLECTVEGTSNPNLYWYRQAAGRGLQLLFYSVGIGQISSEVPQNLSASRPQDRQFILSSKKLLLSDSGFYLCAWSVQGRTNEKLFFGSGTQLSVL.

This chain joins TRBV7-9 and TRBJ2-1; D may be TRBD2 (5 bases). Deletions cut 5 bases from V and 7 bases from J, with 15 bases between. Germline V CDR1 and CDR2: SEHNR, FQNEAQ (reference sequence). CDR3 length: 14 residues. CDR3 in DNA: TGTGCCAGCAGCGCCGAGGGAGTTTTAAATGAGCAGTTCTTC. It is translated as CASSAEGVLNEQFF.

The chain combines TRBV6-5 with TRBJ1-6, with a tentative D call TRBD1 (6 bases). Trimming removed 6 bases at V and 8 bases at J, with 8 bases between. The CDR3 extends over 12 amino acids. Germline V CDR1 and CDR2: MNHEY, SVGAGI. The CDR3 DNA follows: TGTGCCAGCAGGAACAGGGATTCACCCCTCCACTTT. This translates into CASRNRDSPLHF.

This chain connects TRBV13 to TRBJ1-3; D is unresolved. Germline V gene lookup returns CDR1 PRHDT and CDR2 FYEKMQ (reference sequence). V was cut by 5 bases and J by 4 bases, with 15 bases left in between. The CDR3 has 15 residues. The DNA for the CDR3 is TGTGCCAGCAGCCCCGCCTCGGTCGCAGGAAACACCATATATTTT. It yields the protein CASSPASVAGNTIYF.